Shown below are 27 T cell receptor beta chains from a single sample sequenced in a study of T cell responses to AZD1222 COVID-19 vaccine. Produced via immunoSEQ multiplex PCR; TCRdb's table is partial and in-frame only. This table holds 140,000 or so clones, around 88% found once. The sequenced sample was peripheral blood, obtained on day 0 of AZD1222 vaccination. Receptors originate from an adult in good health.

V is TRBV18 and J is TRBJ1-6; a possible D gene is TRBD1 (6 bases). The CDR3 totals 14 residues. V was shortened by 2 bases and J by 8 bases, with 10 bases between the two germline ends. The V gene's germline CDR1 is KGHSH and CDR2 LQKENI. The CDR3 DNA follows: TGTGCCAGCTCACCATACAGGGAGGATTCACCCCTCCACTTT. As protein: CASSPYREDSPLHF. Based on the CDR3 plus reference TRBV18 and TRBJ1-6, the full variable domain is NAGVMQNPRHLVRRRGQEARLRCSPMKGHSHVYWYRQLPEEGLKFMVYLQKENIIDESGMPKERFSAEFPKEGPSILRIQQVVRGDSAAYFCASSPYREDSPLHFGNGTRLTVT.

CDR3 amino acids: CASSLSQGDPGELFF. Written as DNA, the CDR3 is TGTGCCAGCAGTTTAAGTCAGGGGGACCCCGGGGAGCTGTTTTTT. The rearrangement links TRBV27 to TRBJ2-2, with 7 bases aligning to TRBD1. V shed 2 bases, J shed 6 bases, and the junction held 6 bases outside the gene matches. This CDR3 region has 15 residues. CDR1 and CDR2 (germline): MNHEY, SMNVEV (reference sequence).

The V and J genes are TRBV15 and TRBJ2-7; D may be TRBD1 (5 bases). The CDR3 contains 17 residues. V gave up 0 bases and J gave up 3 bases, with 18 bases separating them. The V gene's germline CDR1 is LNHNV and CDR2 YYDKDF (reference sequence). CDR3 nucleotides: TGTGCCACCAGCAGAGATACGAGGCAGGGTGGCAGCTACGAGCAGTACTTC. Translating it yields CATSRDTRQGGSYEQYF.

Only a few counts were recorded for this clone. The chain has TRBV3-1 (or the pseudogene TRBV3-2) and TRBJ1-2; D call uncertain. Trimming stripped 0 bases from V and 4 bases from J, with 12 bases between. Germline CDR1 and CDR2: LGHDT and YNNKEL (reference sequence). The CDR3 length is 15 residues. Here the CDR3 DNA reads TGTGCCAGCAGCCAAGAGGAGGGAAGAAGCTATGGCTACACCTTC. Residues: CASSQEEGRSYGYTF.

CDR3 protein: CASAPLPNRRYRTDTQYF. The CDR3 DNA reads as TGTGCCAGTGCCCCCCTGCCCAATAGGCGATACCGCACAGATACGCAGTATTTT. The chain recombines TRBV19 with TRBJ2-3; D gene unclear. There are 18 residues in the CDR3. From germline, CDR1 is LNHDA and CDR2 SQIVND (reference sequence). V was pared by 8 bases and J by 1 base, with 25 bases between.

The chain is built from TRBV14 and TRBJ2-7, with D perhaps matching TRBD1 or TRBD2 (5 bases each). Trimming removed 3 bases at V and 3 bases at J, with 12 bases between. CDR3 size: 14 residues. Germline lookup yields CDR1 SGHDN and CDR2 FVKESK. CDR3: CASSHRGRVYEQYF. The DNA of the CDR3 is TGTGCCAGCAGCCATAGGGGACGGGTCTACGAGCAGTACTTC. The full variable domain, completed using reference TRBV14 and TRBJ2-7, is EAGVTQFPSHSVIEKGQTVTLRCDPISGHDNLYWYRRVMGKEIKFLLHFVKESKQDESGMPNNRFLAERTGGTYSTLKVQPAELEDSGVYFCASSHRGRVYEQYFGPGTRLTVT.

This clone was counted only a few times. The rearrangement links TRBV28 to TRBJ2-3, with TRBD1 identical over 8 bases. Germline CDR1 reads MDHEN; CDR2 reads SYDVKM. The CDR3 contains 15 residues. V was pared by 6 bases and J by 3 bases, with 8 bases of the junction left unmatched. CDR3 nucleotide sequence: TGTGCCAGCAGCAGGGACAGGACCCTAACAGATACGCAGTATTTT. Translated: CASSRDRTLTDTQYF. The full variable domain, rest sourced from reference TRBV28 and TRBJ2-3, is DVKVTQSSRYLVKRTGEKVFLECVQDMDHENMFWYRQDPGLGLRLIYFSYDVKMKEKGDIPEGYSVSREKKERFSLILESASTNQTSMYLCASSRDRTLTDTQYFGPGTRLTVL.

The chain recombines TRBV2 with TRBJ2-5, with D possibly matching TRBD1 (6 bases). The germline CDR1 and CDR2 sequences are SNHLY and FYNNEI. This CDR3 region has 14 residues. Trimming left V 6 bases short and J 7 bases short, with 18 bases between. DNA for the CDR3: TGTGCCAGCAGGGAGACAGGCTTGCGTCCGACCCAGTACTTC. Residues: CASRETGLRPTQYF.

The chain links TRBV7-8 to TRBJ2-1; 7 bases align to TRBD2. CDR3 length: 15 residues. Looked up from germline, CDR1 is SGHVS and CDR2 is FQNEAQ. J was trimmed by 6 bases and V by 3 bases; bases with no gene match: 8. The chain's CDR3 is CASSLSGAGSNEQFF. As DNA, the CDR3 is TGTGCCAGCAGCTTGAGCGGGGCCGGGTCCAATGAGCAGTTCTTC.

This rearrangement joins TRBV4-2 to TRBJ2-7; no definite D call. The CDR3 covers 12 residues. Germline CDR1 reads LGHNA; CDR2 reads YNFKEQ. The V end was cut by 3 bases, the J end by 3 bases, with 6 bases between. CDR3 sequence: CASSQDDYEQYF. The CDR3 DNA reads as TGTGCCAGCAGCCAGGACGACTACGAGCAGTACTTC.

The CDR3 region is CSVAGGFVYGYTF. The CDR3 region has the DNA TGCAGCGTTGCTGGGGGATTTGTCTATGGCTACACCTTC. J is TRBJ1-2 and V is TRBV29-1, with D perhaps matching TRBD1 (5 bases). V lost 4 bases to trimming and J lost 4 bases, with 13 bases between them. CDR3 length: 13 residues. Germline CDR1 is SQVTM and CDR2 is ANQGSEA.

The V call is TRBV21-1, the J call TRBJ2-3. TRBV21-1 is noted as a pseudogene. The CDR3 is 16 residues long. The CDR3 reads CASSNYLGPRHRTQYF. The CDR3 DNA reads TGTGCCAGCAGCAATTATTTAGGGCCCAGGCATCGTACGCAGTATTTT.

V usage is TRBV30 and J usage is TRBJ1-5, with 7 bases that match TRBD1. V lost 0 bases, J lost 5 bases, and 4 bases stayed unmatched. CDR3 size: 14 residues. Germline lookup yields CDR1 GTSNPN and CDR2 SVGIG (reference sequence). CDR3 DNA sequence: TGTGCCTGGAGTGTACGGGACAGTCATCAGCCCCAGCATTTT. Residues: CAWSVRDSHQPQHF. The full variable domain, completed using reference TRBV30 and TRBJ1-5, is SQTIHQWPATLVQPVGSPLSLECTVEGTSNPNLYWYRQAAGRGLQLLFYSVGIGQISSEVPQNLSASRPQDRQFILSSKKLLLSDSGFYLCAWSVRDSHQPQHFGDGTRLSIL.

The genes are TRBV6-6 and TRBJ1-5; D is perhaps TRBD1 (5 bases). This CDR3 region has 15 residues. Trimming took off 5 bases at V and 0 bases at J, with 11 bases between the two ends. The germline V gene has CDR1 MNHNY and CDR2 SVGAGI (reference sequence). Here the CDR3 DNA reads TGTGCCAGCAGTGTGGGACGGGATAGCAATCAGCCCCAGCATTTT. This encodes CASSVGRDSNQPQHF.

The rearrangement uses TRBV11-2 and TRBJ1-2; 8 bases agree with TRBD1. Per germline, CDR1 SGHAT and CDR2 FQNNGV. The CDR3 sequence is 16 residues long. The trim removed 5 bases at V and 3 bases at J, leaving 11 bases unmatched. CDR3 sequence: CASSPQAGGYDYGYTF. The CDR3 bases are TGTGCCAGCAGCCCTCAAGCAGGGGGCTATGACTATGGCTACACCTTC.

This chain joins TRBV5-6 and TRBJ2-5; D gene unclear. The CDR3 covers 15 residues. V lost 0 bases to trimming and J lost 4 bases, with 13 bases between them. Germline V gives CDR1 SGHDT, CDR2 YYEEEE. CDR3 sequence reads: CASSLGTKSGETQYF. CDR3 coding DNA: TGTGCCAGCAGCTTGGGGACCAAAAGTGGAGAGACCCAGTACTTC. Supplemented by reference TRBV5-6 and TRBJ2-5, the full variable domain reads DAGVTQSPTHLIKTRGQQVTLRCSPKSGHDTVSWYQQALGQGPQFIFQYYEEEERQRGNFPDRFSGHQFPNYSSELNVNALLLGDSALYLCASSLGTKSGETQYFGPGTRLLVL.

V is TRBV30 and J is TRBJ2-1, with 7 bases that match TRBD2. From germline, CDR1 is GTSNPN and CDR2 SVGIG (reference sequence). The junction had 6 bases not matched to a gene; V was cut back by 3 bases and J by 4 bases. The CDR3 is 14 amino acids. CDR3 amino acids: CAWRPTGGYNEQFF. The CDR3 nucleotides read TGTGCCTGGAGACCAACGGGGGGTTACAATGAGCAGTTCTTC. The whole variable domain, remainder taken from reference TRBV30 and TRBJ2-1, is SQTIHQWPATLVQPVGSPLSLECTVEGTSNPNLYWYRQAAGRGLQLLFYSVGIGQISSEVPQNLSASRPQDRQFILSSKKLLLSDSGFYLCAWRPTGGYNEQFFGPGTRLTVL.

V is TRBV29-1 and J is TRBJ2-7; D call uncertain. In germline, CDR1 is SQVTM, CDR2 ANQGSEA. V lost 5 bases to trimming and J lost 1 base, with 9 bases between them. The CDR3 runs to 12 residues. CDR3 sequence: CSVTTLSYEQYF. The CDR3 nucleotides are TGCAGCGTTACGACACTATCCTACGAGCAGTACTTC.

This clone was seen more than once but under ten times. The V gene is TRBV12-3 or TRBV12-4, the J gene TRBJ1-5; D may be TRBD1 (5 bases). V lost 0 bases and J 6 bases, leaving 6 bases between the germline ends. This CDR3 spans 13 amino acids. The DNA for the CDR3 is TGTGCCAGCAGTTTAGCGAGGGGTCAGCCCCAGCATTTT. Its protein is CASSLARGQPQHF.

The rearrangement links TRBV27 to TRBJ2-7; no definite D call. The CDR3 has 14 amino acids. The V gene lost 5 bases and the J gene lost 6 bases, with 17 bases spanning the gap. Germline V gives CDR1 MNHEY, CDR2 SMNVEV (reference sequence). In DNA form, the CDR3 reads TGTGCCAGCAGTCCCCGTCGACTTAATGCCGAGCAGTACTTC. Amino acids: CASSPRRLNAEQYF.

In regard to this clone: Other DNA sequences in the sample encode the same CDR3. The chain employs TRBV28 and TRBJ1-1; D perhaps matches TRBD1 (6 bases). The CDR3 consists of 11 residues. The germline V gene has CDR1 MDHEN and CDR2 SYDVKM. V lost 5 bases to trimming and J lost 7 bases, with 8 bases between them. CDR3 region: CASSPDSEAFF. In DNA, the CDR3 is TGTGCCAGCAGTCCGGACAGTGAAGCTTTCTTT.

V is TRBV28 and J is TRBJ1-2; no reliable D call. The germline V gene has CDR1 MDHEN and CDR2 SYDVKM. The V end was cut by 4 bases, the J end by 8 bases, with 11 bases between. The CDR3 extends over 12 amino acids. The CDR3 here is CASSSQLRGYTF. The CDR3 DNA sequence: TGTGCCAGCAGTTCCCAACTCAGGGGCTACACCTTC.

The chain uses TRBV5-4 and TRBJ1-2; 8 bases fit TRBD1. Losses at the gene ends were 0 bases for V and 4 bases for J; bases not matched to a gene: 8. The germline V gene has CDR1 SGHNT and CDR2 YYREEE (reference sequence). The CDR3 has 16 residues. The CDR3 loop reads CASSLALAGGAYGYTF. CDR3 DNA: TGTGCCAGCAGCTTGGCCCTGGCAGGGGGCGCCTATGGCTACACCTTC.

V usage is TRBV7-3 and J usage is TRBJ2-1; 11 positions agree with TRBD2. Per the germline V gene, CDR1 is SGHTA and CDR2 is FQGTGA. This CDR3 has 16 amino acids. Trimming at V came to 3 bases and at J to 5 bases, leaving 6 bases not matched to a gene. The CDR3 is CASSFVGLADHNEQFF. The CDR3 DNA reads TGTGCCAGCAGCTTTGTGGGACTAGCGGATCACAATGAGCAGTTCTTC.

This clone is a singleton in its sample. Here the CDR3 DNA reads TGTGCCAGCTTATGGGACGCGGACAATGAGCAGTTCTTC. Translated: CASLWDADNEQFF. The rearrangement joins TRBV2 to TRBJ2-1; TRBD1 or TRBD2 may be the D gene (5 bases each). Germline V gene data show CDR1 as SNHLY and CDR2 as FYNNEI. This CDR3 comprises 13 residues. Trimming removed 8 bases at V and 5 bases at J, with 13 bases between. Full variable domain (outside the CDR3, taken from reference TRBV2 and TRBJ2-1): EPEVTQTPSHQVTQMGQEVILRCVPISNHLYFYWYRQILGQKVEFLVSFYNNEISEKSEIFDDQFSVERPDGSNFTLKIRSTKLEDSAMYFCASLWDADNEQFFGPGTRLTVL.

A note on this clone: The same CDR3 is also encoded by other DNA sequences in this sample. This chain links TRBV20-1 with TRBJ2-7; D is unresolved. The CDR3 loop spans 11 amino acids. CDR1 and CDR2 from the germline V gene are DFQATT and SNEGSKA (reference sequence). Trimming left V 0 bases short and J 3 bases short, with 3 bases between. CDR3 in amino acids: CSARDSYEQYF. The CDR3 DNA reads TGCAGTGCTAGAGACAGCTACGAGCAGTACTTC.

The chain couples TRBV5-1 to TRBJ2-7, with D perhaps matching TRBD1 (5 bases). Trimming removed 0 bases from V and 3 bases from J, with 10 bases in between. The CDR3 has 14 amino acids. From germline, CDR1 is SGHRS and CDR2 YFSETQ. CDR3 DNA: TGCGCCAGCAGCTTGGAGGCAGGGTTCTACGAGCAGTACTTC. It yields the protein CASSLEAGFYEQYF.